This T cell receptor beta chain appears in the sequencing data of a study of blood T cell repertoires in COVID-19. Study in general: Samples representing acute and convalescent COVID-19 were sourced from the United States, Italy and Spain.

In the original workflow: Amplification of reference gene primers provided the estimated nucleated cell counts. Produced via immunoSEQ multiplex PCR; TCRdb's table is partial and in-frame only. V and J calls and clone size come straight from that table; D and trimming were deduced from the DNA. This sample yields roughly 100,000 clones, of which 90% to 95% are seen a single time; roughly 2% belongs to the top ten. J was trimmed by 6 bases and V by 4 bases; bases with no gene match: 10. This CDR3 is 16 amino acids long. Germline V gene lookup returns CDR1 SQVTM and CDR2 ANQGSEA. The chain recombines TRBV29-1 with TRBJ2-1; 12 nucleotides line up with TRBD2. The specimen sequenced was peripheral blood. This clonotype was sampled from a human donor with active COVID-19. The donor label of this sample is uncertain. The CDR3 reads CSVGGLAGTKFNEQFF. The DNA of the CDR3 is TGCAGCGTTGGGGGACTAGCGGGCACAAAATTCAATGAGCAGTTCTTC.